This T cell receptor beta chain came from a study of blood T cell repertoires in COVID-19. Study at large: Whether acute or convalescent, the COVID-19 samples came from the United States, Italy and Spain. Sources were T cells, B-cell-depleted T cells, or PBMCs; the material itself was cDNA or gDNA.

The germline CDR1 and CDR2 sequences are SEHNR and FQNEAQ (reference sequence). There are 12 residues in the CDR3. Trimming took 5 bases from V and 9 from J; bases not matched to a gene: 7. Per the original data handling: Amplification with reference gene primers provided the estimates of nucleated cell counts. Using immunoSEQ multiplex PCR, the repertoire was profiled, and TCRdb retains in-frame clones only, with some absent. V and J calls and clone size follow that table, whereas D and trimming were derived from the DNA. This table holds 150,000 to 200,000 clones, 70% to 90% found once. V is TRBV7-9 and J is TRBJ2-7, with TRBD2 identical over 7 bases. The receptor was derived from a man between 18 and 29 years old who had recovered from COVID-19. Specimen: peripheral blood. This CDR3 reads CASSQRDSLQYF. The CDR3, as DNA: TGTGCCAGCAGCCAGCGGGACTCCTTGCAGTACTTC.